A selection of T cell receptor beta chains follows, all from one sample in a study of spatial heterogeneity in lung cancer. TCRdb itself ran the 5' RACE reads through MiXCR, one entry per CDR3 protein. The sample consists of 95,000 to 120,000 distinct CDR3 sequences, more than 10% of them appearing once. Material: PBMCs, obtained at follow-up. The receptor set was obtained from a female donor with early-stage non-small cell lung cancer. The CDR3 runs from the conserved cysteine through the conserved F or W. The order of the fields is D gene, V gene, J gene, CDR3 length, CDR3 protein. A D gene is named only where the DNA matches it firmly.

-	TRBV6-2/TRBV6-3	TRBJ1-1	13	CASRKTGETEAFF
TRBD2	TRBV27	TRBJ2-3	13	CASKGLGTDTQYF
TRBD2	TRBV2	TRBJ2-7	13	CASISYREEKQYF
TRBD2	TRBV6-2/TRBV6-3	TRBJ2-5	14	CASSLLAGAETQYF
TRBD2	TRBV7-2	TRBJ2-1	15	CASSLVVAGLDEQFF
TRBD1	TRBV7-8	TRBJ2-5	16	CASSPWDRGYQETQYF
TRBD2	TRBV20-1	TRBJ2-3	15	CSAGLAGEGADTQYF
TRBD1	TRBV28	TRBJ2-7	15	CASSPGTGGFYEQYF
TRBD1	TRBV10-3	TRBJ1-1	15	CAISREQGAGTEAFF
TRBD2	TRBV5-1	TRBJ2-1	15	CASSGGMTSVDEQFF
-	TRBV10-3	TRBJ2-3	12	CAISESQVTQYF
-	TRBV6-5	TRBJ2-5	12	CASSYSRETQYF
-	TRBV11-2	TRBJ1-2	15	CASSSRWRGQNGYTF
-	TRBV3-1	TRBJ1-1	13	CASSKGRNTEAFF
TRBD1	TRBV12-3/TRBV12-4	TRBJ2-2	15	CASSPYRGPTRELFF
-	TRBV11-2	TRBJ2-1	15	CASSLRTGSYNEQFF
TRBD1	TRBV11-2	TRBJ2-7	14	CASRRGTGGYEQYF
-	TRBV10-3	TRBJ2-7	14	CAISEAGQYYEQYF
-	TRBV20-1	TRBJ2-7	11	CSARNQFEQYF
TRBD1	TRBV27	TRBJ2-7	15	CASSSAGTGQYEQYF
-	TRBV5-1	TRBJ2-1	14	CASSWGTARDEQFF
-	TRBV24-1	TRBJ2-5	18	CATSDAGEIVGGRETQYF
TRBD1	TRBV6-2/TRBV6-3	TRBJ1-2	18	CASSPGRTGGISNYGYTF
-	TRBV28	TRBJ1-1	16	CASSLYGNIVRTEAFF
-	TRBV10-3	TRBJ2-2	14	CAISPGQVTGELFF
-	TRBV5-1	TRBJ2-1	14	CASSLAGLYNEQFF
-	TRBV20-1	TRBJ2-1	13	CSAHLVTYNEQFF
-	TRBV29-1	TRBJ2-6	16	CSVSYGIVSGANVLTF